This TCR beta chain was recovered during a study of blood T cell repertoires in COVID-19. Study background: The origin of the acute and convalescent COVID-19 samples was the United States, Italy and Spain. PBMCs, B-cell-depleted T cells, or T cells were the source of the cDNA or gDNA that made up the material.

Trimming shortened V by 0 bases and J by 1 base, and 3 bases separated the two germline ends. Germline loops: CDR1 SGDLS, CDR2 YYNGEE. This CDR3 has 13 residues. Only in-frame clones appear in the TCRdb table, and some are missing; sequencing was by immunoSEQ multiplex PCR. Here the sample spans a few hundred thousand clones, approximately 80% being singletons. Residents of about two dozen US areas, aged roughly 18 to 89 years, made up the participants. Cohorts were assigned according to the clinical history that participants reported. Specimen: PBMCs or T cells enriched from blood (not recorded which). The chain recombines TRBV9 with TRBJ2-3, with D hard to call. This receptor was taken from a man in his thirties or forties with acute COVID-19. CDR3 nucleotides: TGTGCCAGCAGCGTAGGGCGCACAGATACGCAGTATTTT. This gives the protein CASSVGRTDTQYF. The full variable domain, with the rest looked up from reference TRBV9 and TRBJ2-3, is DSGVTQTPKHLITATGQRVTLRCSPRSGDLSVYWYQQSLDQGLQFLIQYYNGEERAKGNILERFSAQQFPDLHSELNLSSLELGDSALYFCASSVGRTDTQYFGPGTRLTVL.